Listed here are 10 T cell receptor beta chains from one sample, sequenced in a study of molecular identifiers for immune sequencing clone quantification. MiXCR, run by TCRdb on the PCR reads, gives a single entry per CDR3 protein. The sample includes around 470,000 distinct CDR3 sequences, about 21% of them seen just once. Input material: naive CD8+ T cells from blood, with Jurkat cell RNA spiked in. Sample subset: FACS-sorted CD8+CD4-CCR7+CD45RA+ naive T cells. These receptors came from a human donor in good health. Some libraries in this study had Jurkat cell RNA spiked in.

Comments on this clonotype: A much bigger clone sits one base away, suggesting this may be a read error. The chain is built from TRBV5-6 and TRBJ2-1; no clear D. CDR3 length equals 16 residues. The V end was cut by 0 bases, the J end by 0 bases, with 10 bases between. Germline values: CDR1 SGHDT, CDR2 YYEEEE. The CDR3 DNA follows: TGTGCCAGCAGCTTGGAGAGTTGGAACTCCTACAATGAGCAGTTCTTC. Its translation is CASSLESWNSYNEQFF.

This clonotype was counted at least ten times. The gene calls are TRBV5-6 and TRBJ2-7; D is unclear. The CDR3 consists of 14 residues. V gave up 3 bases and J gave up 2 bases, with 12 bases separating them. CDR1 SGHDT and CDR2 YYEEEE come from the germline V gene. CDR3 region: CASSWVGHTYEQYF. As DNA, the CDR3 is TGTGCCAGCAGCTGGGTCGGGCATACCTACGAGCAGTACTTC.

The chain links TRBV24-1 to TRBJ2-5; D might be TRBD1 (5 bases). Germline values: CDR1 KGHDR, CDR2 SFDVKD. Trimming took off 5 bases at V and 1 base at J, with 16 bases between the two ends. CDR3 length equals 16 residues. CDR3 nucleotides: TGTGCCACCAGTGCCCCTAGACAGAATACCCAAGAGACCCAGTACTTC. Amino acids: CATSAPRQNTQETQYF.

A word on this clonotype: One base away lies a much larger clone, so this may be a sequencing read error. The chain has TRBV28 and TRBJ2-1; 12 bases are a match to TRBD2. CDR1 is MDHEN and CDR2 is SYDVKM in the germline V gene. The CDR3 is 14 amino acids. J was trimmed by 10 bases and V by 6 bases; bases with no gene match: 7. The CDR3 sequence is CASSKLAGGREQFF. In DNA form, the CDR3 reads TGTGCCAGCAGCAAACTAGCGGGAGGTAGGGAGCAGTTCTTC.

This clonotype was seen many times. V gene TRBV29-1 combines with J gene TRBJ2-3, with TRBD1 matching 9 bases. J gave up 5 bases and V 3 bases, and 6 bases lay outside the gene matches. The CDR3 runs 14 residues. CDR1 SQVTM and CDR2 ANQGSEA come from the germline V gene. The CDR3 DNA is TGCAGCGTTGACCCGGGACAGGGAGAAGATACGCAGTATTTT. Encoded protein: CSVDPGQGEDTQYF.

The CDR3 loop reads CASSKHRVLNTEAFF. The CDR3 region has the DNA TGTGCCAGCAGCAAGCACAGGGTTTTGAACACTGAAGCTTTCTTT. This chain joins TRBV6-2 or TRBV6-3 and TRBJ1-1, with D possibly being TRBD1 (6 bases). The CDR3 totals 15 residues. Germline lookup yields CDR1 MNHEY and CDR2 SVGEGT. V shed 6 bases and J shed 0 bases, with 14 bases lying between them.

Notes on this clonotype: An end of the junction does not agree with germline; a read error may underlie this. The V and J genes are TRBV9 and TRBJ1-2, with D uncertain. Germline lookup yields CDR1 SGDLS and CDR2 YYNGEE. The CDR3 loop spans 14 amino acids. The CDR3 DNA follows: TGTGCCAGCAGCGTAGAGGAAGGGCGAGGAGGCTACATCTTC. Translation gives CASSVEEGRGGYIF.

This chain links TRBV28 with TRBJ1-1, with no clear D. V was clipped by 10 bases and J by 1 base, with 10 bases between them. Germline V gene lookup returns CDR1 MDHEN and CDR2 SYDVKM. The CDR3 has 12 amino acids. The CDR3 region is CATRDQNTEAFF. The CDR3 region has the DNA TGTGCCACCCGGGATCAGAACACTGAAGCTTTCTTT.

This clonotype was counted at least ten times. V is TRBV29-1 and J is TRBJ2-1; perhaps TRBD2 as D (5 bases). Trimming removed 7 bases at V and 12 bases at J, with 13 bases between. CDR3 length: 10 residues. Germline CDR1 is SQVTM and CDR2 is ANQGSEA. CDR3 sequence reads: CSATRVWQFF. CDR3 coding DNA: TGCAGCGCTACTAGGGTTTGGCAGTTCTTC.

V and J are TRBV13 and TRBJ1-1, with D tentatively TRBD1 (5 bases). With 4 bases removed from V and 1 base from J, the gap between germline ends came to 13 bases. Germline V gene lookup returns CDR1 PRHDT and CDR2 FYEKMQ (reference sequence). The CDR3 is made up of 15 amino acids. CDR3 bases: TGTGCCAGCAGCTCTAAGGGGATCTCGAACACTGAAGCTTTCTTT. Translated: CASSSKGISNTEAFF.